This T cell receptor beta chain was obtained from a study of blood T cell repertoires in COVID-19. Turning to the study itself: Samples of COVID-19 (acute and convalescent) were obtained from the United States, Italy and Spain. PBMCs, B-cell-depleted T cells, or T cells were the source of the cDNA or gDNA that made up the material.

Per the authors' pipeline: Amplified reference gene primers provided the basis for estimating nucleated cell counts. Method: immunoSEQ multiplex PCR; TCRdb's copy keeps in-frame clones and lacks some. The V and J calls and the clone size are those of that table, but D and trimming were determined from the DNA. The data hold roughly 190,000 clones, with 85% to 90% observed a single time. Unmatched junction bases numbered 2, after V lost 0 bases and J lost 1 base. The CDR3 spans 15 residues. Germline V gene sequence: CDR1 GTSNPN, CDR2 SVGIG (reference sequence). The sample comprised peripheral blood. V usage is TRBV30 and J usage is TRBJ2-4, with 8 positions matching TRBD1. This sequence was found in a man aged 40-49 years with active or convalescent COVID-19. This CDR3 is CAWSVDRAAKNIQYF. The CDR3 DNA follows: TGTGCCTGGAGTGTGGACAGGGCGGCCAAAAACATTCAGTACTTC. The variable domain in full, with the rest retrieved from reference TRBV30 and TRBJ2-4, is SQTIHQWPATLVQPVGSPLSLECTVEGTSNPNLYWYRQAAGRGLQLLFYSVGIGQISSEVPQNLSASRPQDRQFILSSKKLLLSDSGFYLCAWSVDRAAKNIQYFGAGTRLSVL.